Below, 2 T cell receptor beta chains from the same sample are listed, as sequenced in a study of blood T cell repertoires in COVID-19. The repertoire was sequenced with immunoSEQ multiplex PCR; TCRdb's copy has only in-frame clones and lacks some. The sample shows 250,000 or so clones, 80% to 95% of them seen only once. Sequenced: PBMCs or T cells enriched from blood (not recorded which). Every receptor here comes from a man aged 40-55 years who had been exposed to COVID-19.

The V call is TRBV7-3, the J call TRBJ2-1; D is uncertain. CDR3 length equals 13 residues. Trimming took off 5 bases at V and 8 bases at J, with 13 bases between the two ends. Germline V gene sequence: CDR1 SGHTA, CDR2 FQGTGA. The CDR3 nucleotides are TGTGCCAGCAGCGCGACCCTCGCGGATGAGCAGTTCTTC. Translated, it gives CASSATLADEQFF.

The chain carries TRBV30 and TRBJ1-1; no definite D call. The CDR3 covers 16 residues. CDR1 and CDR2 (germline): GTSNPN, SVGIG (reference sequence). V lost 3 bases to trimming and J lost 8 bases, with 25 bases between them. DNA for the CDR3: TGTGCCTGGAGGGAATTTCCGGGTTTCAAGGCCTACGAAGCTTTCTTT. Its protein is CAWREFPGFKAYEAFF.